What follows are 27 T cell receptor beta chains derived from one specimen sequenced in a study of blood T cell repertoires in COVID-19. The protocol was immunoSEQ multiplex PCR, while the TCRdb copy is restricted to in-frame clones and leaves out a portion. The sample carries about 170,000 clones, roughly 83% recorded once. The sequencing sample was made of PBMCs or T cells enriched from blood (not recorded which). The receptors originated from a woman aged 45-65 years who had recovered from COVID-19.

The chain has TRBV14 and TRBJ1-2, with D perhaps matching TRBD1 (6 bases). With 4 bases removed from V and 0 bases from J, the gap between germline ends came to 12 bases. The length of the CDR3 is 15 residues. Germline lookup yields CDR1 SGHDN and CDR2 FVKESK. The CDR3: CASSPQQGPNYGYTF. CDR3 in DNA: TGTGCCAGCAGCCCCCAGCAGGGGCCTAACTATGGCTACACCTTC.

The genes are TRBV30 and TRBJ2-2; weak D call: TRBD1 (5 bases). Germline V gives CDR1 GTSNPN, CDR2 SVGIG (reference sequence). The germline V and J ends were trimmed by 0 bases and 3 bases, with 11 bases remaining between them. The CDR3 sequence is 15 residues long. CDR3 sequence (DNA): TGTGCCTGGAGTGTACAAGGGGTCTACACCGGGGAGCTGTTTTTT. Translation: CAWSVQGVYTGELFF.

The chain joins TRBV19 to TRBJ1-1, with a weak D call TRBD1 (6 bases). The CDR3 contains 15 residues. V gave up 6 bases and J gave up 7 bases, with 21 bases separating them. The germline gives CDR1 LNHDA, CDR2 SQIVND (reference sequence). CDR3 in DNA: TGTGCCAGTAGCATCCGCGGGGGGGGGCCGATTGAAGCTTTCTTT. Translated: CASSIRGGGPIEAFF.

This sequence joins TRBV7-2 and TRBJ1-4; possible D gene TRBD1, 6 bases. The V end lost 5 bases, the J end lost 8 bases, and 15 bases lay between the germline ends. This CDR3 region has 14 residues. The V gene's germline CDR1 is SGHTA and CDR2 FQGNSA. The CDR3 sequence is CASSRGHDREKLFF. In nucleotides, the CDR3 is TGTGCCAGCAGCCGGGGACATGATCGGGAAAAACTGTTTTTT. The entire variable domain, with the rest obtained from reference TRBV7-2 and TRBJ1-4, is as follows: GAGVSQSPSNKVTEKGKDVELRCDPISGHTALYWYRQSLGQGLEFLIYFQGNSAPDKSGLPSDRFSAERTGGSVSTLTIQRTQQEDSAVYLCASSRGHDREKLFFGSGTQLSVL.

This clone was recorded only once. The chain is built from TRBV5-1 and TRBJ1-1; 10 nucleotides agree with TRBD1. Germline V lookup: CDR1 SGHRS, CDR2 YFSETQ. With V trimmed by 4 bases and J by 1 base, 4 bases remained unmatched. The CDR3 is 15 amino acids. The CDR3 reads CASSQRDRGNTEAFF. As DNA, the CDR3 is TGCGCCAGCAGCCAAAGGGACAGGGGGAACACTGAAGCTTTCTTT.

This clone turned up a few times. J is TRBJ1-2 and V is TRBV24-1; D uncertain. Germline V gene sequence: CDR1 KGHDR, CDR2 SFDVKD. V lost 2 bases to trimming and J lost 8 bases, with 8 bases between them. This CDR3 is built from 12 residues. The CDR3 sequence is CATSDSLGGYTF. The CDR3, as DNA: TGTGCCACCAGTGATTCTTTGGGCGGCTACACCTTC.

The genes are TRBV18 and TRBJ1-1; 7 bases are a match to TRBD1. CDR3 length equals 16 residues. Germline V CDR1 and CDR2: KGHSH, LQKENI. The trim removed 2 bases at V and 4 bases at J, leaving 10 bases unmatched. The CDR3 region is CASSPVGQRRGTEAFF. In DNA, the CDR3 is TGTGCCAGCTCACCAGTGGGACAGAGACGAGGCACTGAAGCTTTCTTT.

V is TRBV28 and J is TRBJ1-6; no clear D. Germline V gives CDR1 MDHEN, CDR2 SYDVKM. The CDR3 is made up of 14 amino acids. The V end was cut by 4 bases, the J end by 7 bases, with 11 bases between. The CDR3 DNA sequence: TGTGCCAGCAGTTACGCAGGTGGGAATTCACCCCTCCACTTT. Encoded protein: CASSYAGGNSPLHF. Full variable domain (remainder filled in from reference TRBV28 and TRBJ1-6): DVKVTQSSRYLVKRTGEKVFLECVQDMDHENMFWYRQDPGLGLRLIYFSYDVKMKEKGDIPEGYSVSREKKERFSLILESASTNQTSMYLCASSYAGGNSPLHFGNGTRLTVT.

The chain is built from TRBV28 and TRBJ2-4; possibly TRBD1 for D (6 bases). The CDR3 runs 12 residues. Between the trimmed V and J ends, which lost 3 bases and 9 bases, there was a span of 9 bases. Germline values: CDR1 MDHEN, CDR2 SYDVKM. In DNA form, the CDR3 reads TGTGCCAGCAGTTTGTCAGGGGTCATTCAGTACTTC. Translated, it gives CASSLSGVIQYF.

V and J are TRBV18 and TRBJ1-5; 10 positions match TRBD1. The CDR3 sequence is 14 residues long. CDR1 is KGHSH, CDR2 LQKENI, per germline. V was clipped by 4 bases and J by 4 bases; unmatched bases: 1. The CDR3 bases are TGTGCCAGCTCACAGGGACAGGGGAATCAGCCCCAGCATTTT. Translated: CASSQGQGNQPQHF.

The chain couples TRBV11-2 to TRBJ1-2, with D unresolved. CDR1 SGHAT and CDR2 FQNNGV come from the germline V gene. CDR3 length: 14 residues. With 4 bases removed from V and 8 bases from J, the gap between germline ends came to 17 bases. The CDR3 nucleotides read TGTGCCAGCAGCTCGCTTCGGGGATTCGACGGCTACACCTTC. This encodes CASSSLRGFDGYTF.

This rearrangement joins TRBV6-1 to TRBJ1-5; 7 nucleotides match TRBD1. The CDR3 spans 17 residues. Trimming took 3 bases from V and 3 from J; bases not matched to a gene: 11. Germline CDR1 and CDR2: MNHNS and SASEGT. The CDR3 here is CASSDWVAGTANQPQHF. Written as DNA, the CDR3 is TGTGCCAGCAGTGATTGGGTAGCCGGGACAGCCAATCAGCCCCAGCATTTT.

CDR3 sequence: CASSQGHGNEKLFF. The CDR3 DNA sequence: TGCGCCAGCAGCCAGGGCCACGGTAATGAAAAACTGTTTTTT. V usage is TRBV4-3 and J usage is TRBJ1-4; D call uncertain. The germline V and J ends were trimmed by 3 bases and 4 bases, with 9 bases remaining between them. Germline values: CDR1 LGHNA, CDR2 YSLEER. The CDR3 sequence is 14 residues long.

The chain has TRBV6-2 or TRBV6-3 and TRBJ1-5; 7 nucleotides align to TRBD1. J lost 4 bases, V lost 6 bases, and 12 bases had no gene match. The CDR3 sequence is 16 residues long. Germline CDR1 reads MNHEY; CDR2 reads SVGEGT. The CDR3 is CASSLRVQGRNQPQHF. In nucleotides, the CDR3 is TGTGCCAGCAGCCTTAGGGTACAGGGGAGGAATCAGCCCCAGCATTTT.

The chain carries TRBV6-2 or TRBV6-3 and TRBJ1-1, with D uncertain. Germline lookup yields CDR1 MNHEY and CDR2 SVGEGT. This CDR3 is 13 amino acids long. Trimming stripped 3 bases from V and 1 base from J, with 6 bases between. The CDR3 nucleotides read TGTGCCAGCAGTTATGGAGGGAACACTGAAGCTTTCTTT. The encoded protein is CASSYGGNTEAFF.

CDR3 sequence reads: CASSEVPIPKQFF. CDR3 in DNA: TGTGCCAGCAGTGAAGTTCCCATTCCTAAGCAGTTCTTC. The chain has TRBV25-1 and TRBJ2-1; D is uncertain. V was trimmed by 2 bases and J by 11 bases, leaving 13 bases between them. Germline lookup yields CDR1 MGHDK and CDR2 SYGVNS. The CDR3 totals 13 residues.

This clone has more than one count but fewer than ten. This CDR3 reads CASSVEIRGSPLHF. The CDR3 DNA is TGTGCCAGCAGCGTAGAGATAAGGGGTTCACCCCTCCACTTT. The chain joins TRBV9 to TRBJ1-6; tentative D call: TRBD1 (5 bases). Trimming took 0 bases from V and 9 from J, leaving 10 bases between them. The germline gives CDR1 SGDLS, CDR2 YYNGEE. The CDR3 is 14 residues long.

Details on this clone: This CDR3 is also generated by other DNA sequences in the sample. The chain uses TRBV9 and TRBJ1-4, with 7 bases that match TRBD1. The CDR3 covers 14 residues. Losses at the gene ends were 0 bases for V and 5 bases for J; bases not matched to a gene: 1. Germline V gene sequence: CDR1 SGDLS, CDR2 YYNGEE. The CDR3: CASSVVGGNEKLFF. CDR3 sequence (DNA): TGTGCCAGCAGCGTAGTAGGGGGCAATGAAAAACTGTTTTTT.

The rearrangement links TRBV27 to TRBJ2-1, with D perhaps matching TRBD1 (5 bases). The germline gives CDR1 MNHEY, CDR2 SMNVEV (reference sequence). The CDR3 has 13 residues. V lost 6 bases and J 10 bases, leaving 16 bases between the germline ends. The CDR3 is CASSDRTVSEQFF. CDR3 bases: TGTGCCAGCAGCGACAGAACCGTAAGCGAGCAGTTCTTC.

This clone was observed a handful of times. The chain has TRBV19 and TRBJ1-1, with 7 nucleotides matching TRBD1. The CDR3 spans 12 residues. The germline CDR1 and CDR2 sequences are LNHDA and SQIVND (reference sequence). Trimming took 6 bases from V and 10 from J; bases not matched to a gene: 8. This CDR3 is CASRLTGAGAFF. In DNA, the CDR3 is TGTGCCAGTAGGCTAACAGGGGCTGGAGCTTTCTTT. The full variable domain, completed using reference TRBV19 and TRBJ1-1, is DGGITQSPKYLFRKEGQNVTLSCEQNLNHDAMYWYRQDPGQGLRLIYYSQIVNDFQKGDIAEGYSVSREKKESFPLTVTSAQKNPTAFYLCASRLTGAGAFFGQGTRLTVV.

The chain employs TRBV20-1 and TRBJ1-2; TRBD1 aligns across 7 bases. The germline gives CDR1 DFQATT, CDR2 SNEGSKA (reference sequence). The CDR3 has 14 amino acids. V lost 3 bases, J lost 5 bases, and 9 bases stayed unmatched. CDR3 bases: TGCAGTGCTAGTCTGACAGGGCTTAAGTATGGCTACACCTTC. Its translation: CSASLTGLKYGYTF.

J is TRBJ1-2 and V is TRBV9; perhaps TRBD1 as D (6 bases). CDR3 length equals 13 residues. Germline loops: CDR1 SGDLS, CDR2 YYNGEE. V gave up 4 bases and J gave up 2 bases, with 9 bases separating them. The CDR3 DNA is TGTGCCAGCAGCAAGGGGGAGAACTATGGCTACACCTTC. As protein: CASSKGENYGYTF.

This chain connects TRBV6-5 to TRBJ2-7, with a weak D call TRBD1 (5 bases). The germline gives CDR1 MNHEY, CDR2 SVGAGI. Trimming cost V 4 bases and J 2 bases, with 9 bases left between them. CDR3 length: 13 amino acids. This chain's CDR3 is CASSSGFPYEQYV. The DNA of the CDR3 is TGTGCCAGCAGTTCAGGGTTTCCCTACGAGCAGTACGTC.

This chain connects TRBV19 to TRBJ2-1, with 11 bases matching TRBD2. The CDR3 is 15 residues long. J gave up 4 bases and V 6 bases, and 5 bases lay outside the gene matches. Germline V gene data show CDR1 as LNHDA and CDR2 as SQIVND (reference sequence). The CDR3 nucleotides are TGTGCCAGTAGCTTGACTAGCGGGGTTTACAATGAGCAGTTCTTC. Translated, it gives CASSLTSGVYNEQFF. Filled out from reference TRBV19 and TRBJ2-1, the complete variable domain reads DGGITQSPKYLFRKEGQNVTLSCEQNLNHDAMYWYRQDPGQGLRLIYYSQIVNDFQKGDIAEGYSVSREKKESFPLTVTSAQKNPTAFYLCASSLTSGVYNEQFFGPGTRLTVL.

The chain joins TRBV4-3 to TRBJ1-1; D call uncertain. Germline V CDR1 and CDR2: LGHNA, YSLEER. Between the trimmed V and J ends, which lost 1 base and 1 base, there was a span of 7 bases. This CDR3 comprises 14 residues. CDR3 nucleotides: TGCGCCAGCAGCCAAGTTTTTAAGAACACTGAAGCTTTCTTT. Its translation: CASSQVFKNTEAFF.

The V gene is TRBV11-3, the J gene TRBJ2-1, with no clear D. Germline V gene lookup returns CDR1 SGHNT and CDR2 YENEEA. Trimming pared 5 bases from V and 2 bases from J, leaving 13 bases between. CDR3 length: 15 amino acids. The CDR3 region is CASSPLYTTYNEQFF. Written as DNA, the CDR3 is TGTGCCAGCAGCCCCCTGTACACAACCTACAATGAGCAGTTCTTC.

CDR3 sequence: CASSDSGGMSNQPQHF. The CDR3 DNA reads TGTGCCAGCAGCGACTCAGGGGGTATGAGCAATCAGCCCCAGCATTTT. The chain employs TRBV5-5 and TRBJ1-5; 7 bases fit TRBD1. Germline V gene lookup returns CDR1 SGHKS and CDR2 YYEKEE (reference sequence). Trimming took 4 bases from V and 1 from J; bases not matched to a gene: 8. This CDR3 spans 16 amino acids.